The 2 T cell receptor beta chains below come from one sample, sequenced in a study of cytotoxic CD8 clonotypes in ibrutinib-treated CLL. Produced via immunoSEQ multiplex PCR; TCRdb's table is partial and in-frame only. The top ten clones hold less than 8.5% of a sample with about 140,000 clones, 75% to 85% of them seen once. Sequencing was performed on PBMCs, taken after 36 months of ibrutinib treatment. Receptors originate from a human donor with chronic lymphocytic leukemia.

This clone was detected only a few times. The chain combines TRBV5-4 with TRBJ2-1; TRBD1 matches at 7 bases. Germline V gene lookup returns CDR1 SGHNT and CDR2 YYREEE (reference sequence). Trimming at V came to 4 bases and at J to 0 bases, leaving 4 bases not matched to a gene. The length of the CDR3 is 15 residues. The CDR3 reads CASSLDRASYNEQFF. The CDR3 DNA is TGTGCCAGCAGCCTAGACAGGGCCTCCTACAATGAGCAGTTCTTC. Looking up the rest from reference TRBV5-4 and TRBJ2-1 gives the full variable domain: ETGVTQSPTHLIKTRGQQVTLRCSSQSGHNTVSWYQQALGQGPQFIFQYYREEENGRGNFPPRFSGLQFPNYSSELNVNALELDDSALYLCASSLDRASYNEQFFGPGTRLTVL.

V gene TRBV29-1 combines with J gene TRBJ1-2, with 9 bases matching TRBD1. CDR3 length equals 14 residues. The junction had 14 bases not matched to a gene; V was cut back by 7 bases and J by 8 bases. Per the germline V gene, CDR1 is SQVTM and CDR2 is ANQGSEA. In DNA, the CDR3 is TGCAGCGCTACACCTCCGGGACAGGGTTGGGGCTACACCTTC. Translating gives CSATPPGQGWGYTF. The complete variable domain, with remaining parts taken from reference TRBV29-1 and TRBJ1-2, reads SAVISQKPSRDICQRGTSLTIQCQVDSQVTMMFWYRQQPGQSLTLIATANQGSEATYESGFVIDKFPISRPNLTFSTLTVSNMSPEDSSIYLCSATPPGQGWGYTFGSGTRLTVV.